The 14 T cell receptor beta chains below come from one sample, sequenced in a study of blood T cells in healthy people across ages. Primed by a sample-barcoded 5' primer and a J-beta primer mix, a second PCR proceeded for roughly 6 to 12 cycles. One entry per CDR3 protein results from TCRdb running MiXCR on the 5' RACE reads. Seen here are a few hundred thousand distinct CDR3 sequences, roughly half observed once, and the top ten hold 50% to 65%. Sequencing input: blood. The source of these receptors is a man in his sixties in good health.

The chain links TRBV24-1 to TRBJ2-3; 7 bases map to TRBD1. CDR3 size: 15 residues. Germline values: CDR1 KGHDR, CDR2 SFDVKD. V lost 3 bases, J lost 1 base, and 3 bases stayed unmatched. Here the CDR3 DNA reads TGTGCCACCAGTGATACCGGACAGGGCACAGATACGCAGTATTTT. Residues: CATSDTGQGTDTQYF.

The CDR3 DNA sequence: TGTGCCAGCAGGCGACTCTCCTACAATGAGCAGTTCTTC. Its translation is CASRRLSYNEQFF. The chain combines TRBV6-5 with TRBJ2-1, with D unclear. Trimming left V 6 bases short and J 0 bases short, with 6 bases between. Germline V lookup: CDR1 MNHEY, CDR2 SVGAGI. The CDR3 consists of 13 residues.

The chain carries TRBV12-3 or TRBV12-4 and TRBJ2-3; 9 bases align to TRBD2. This CDR3 contains 16 residues. V trimming: 6 bases; J trimming: 4 bases; junction bases outside the gene matches: 11. CDR3 residues: CASRTSGGASADTQYF. DNA of the CDR3: TGTGCCAGCAGGACTAGCGGCGGGGCGAGCGCAGATACGCAGTATTTT.

Regarding this clonotype: One junction end disagrees with the germline gene, perhaps due to a read error. The chain combines TRBV5-1 with TRBJ2-3; TRBD2 might be the D (6 bases). Germline V gene data show CDR1 as SGHRS and CDR2 as YFSETQ. The CDR3 is 14 residues long. In DNA form, the CDR3 reads TGCGCCAACAGCTTGGGAGGCTCTAAGGATACGCAGTATTTT. Protein sequence: CANSLGGSKDTQYF.

As to this clonotype: This could be a read error, since a much larger clone is one nucleotide away. The V and J genes are TRBV20-1 and TRBJ1-2; D is perhaps TRBD1 (5 bases). There are 15 residues in the CDR3. The V gene's germline CDR1 is DFQATT and CDR2 SNEGSKA (reference sequence). Trimming removed 0 bases from V and 4 bases from J, with 15 bases in between. The CDR3 region has the DNA TGCAGTGCTAGAGACTACGGGGCGGTCCTCTATGGCTACACCTTC. Amino acids: CSARDYGAVLYGYTF.

The V and J genes are TRBV20-1 and TRBJ1-4, with TRBD1 identical over 7 bases. The CDR3 contains 14 residues. In germline, CDR1 is DFQATT, CDR2 SNEGSKA (reference sequence). V trimming: 6 bases; J trimming: 8 bases; junction bases outside the gene matches: 12. In DNA, the CDR3 is TGCAGTGCCCATCCCCAGGGGGGACCCGAAAAACTGTTTTTT. Residues: CSAHPQGGPEKLFF.

The chain couples TRBV29-1 to TRBJ2-3, with a tentative D call TRBD1 (6 bases). The CDR3 is made up of 12 amino acids. Germline CDR1 is SQVTM and CDR2 is ANQGSEA. V lost 3 bases to trimming and J lost 6 bases, with 10 bases between them. CDR3 sequence reads: CSVDQGPDTQYF. The CDR3 bases are TGCAGCGTTGACCAGGGGCCGGATACGCAGTATTTT.

The V gene is TRBV20-1, the J gene TRBJ2-3; 10 bases line up with TRBD2. The CDR3 is made up of 15 amino acids. The germline CDR1 and CDR2 sequences are DFQATT and SNEGSKA (reference sequence). Trimming removed 5 bases from V and 1 base from J; junction bases left unmatched: 6. CDR3 bases: TGCAGTGCTCCGCCAGGGACTAGCGGCACAGATACGCAGTATTTT. Translating gives CSAPPGTSGTDTQYF.

The chain joins TRBV3-1 to TRBJ2-1, with a tentative D call TRBD2 (6 bases). Germline V gene data show CDR1 as LGHDT and CDR2 as YNNKEL (reference sequence). The CDR3 is 17 residues long. The ends were cut back, 5 bases at V and 7 bases at J, with 24 bases in the middle. In DNA form, the CDR3 reads TGTGCCAGCAGCGCCAGACATGGAGGGAGCGTCAGGAATGAGCAGTTCTTC. Translated: CASSARHGGSVRNEQFF.

This clonotype was detected only a few times. The chain has TRBV18 and TRBJ2-5, with D tentatively TRBD2 (6 bases). This CDR3 comprises 14 residues. Germline CDR1 KGHSH, CDR2 LQKENI. Trimming stripped 0 bases from V and 1 base from J, with 6 bases between. The CDR3 nucleotides read TGTGCCAGCTCACCACCGCGGGGCCAAGAGACCCAGTACTTC. Amino acids: CASSPPRGQETQYF.

The chain combines TRBV7-3 with TRBJ2-7; the D call may be TRBD1 or TRBD2 (5 bases each). Trimming stripped 1 base from V and 3 bases from J, with 10 bases between. CDR3 length equals 14 residues. The germline gives CDR1 SGHTA, CDR2 FQGTGA. The CDR3 DNA reads as TGTGCCAGCAGCTTAAACGCAGGGAGCTACGAGCAGTACTTC. It is translated as CASSLNAGSYEQYF.

This clonotype was observed a few times. This chain joins TRBV28 and TRBJ2-5; a possible D gene is TRBD2 (5 bases). The CDR3 length is 15 residues. V was shortened by 6 bases and J by 2 bases, with 16 bases between the two germline ends. Germline values: CDR1 MDHEN, CDR2 SYDVKM. The CDR3 spells CASRDDTTGQETQYF. In nucleotides, the CDR3 is TGTGCCAGCAGGGATGACACGACGGGGCAAGAGACCCAGTACTTC.

V is TRBV7-3 and J is TRBJ2-1; 12 bases are a match to TRBD2. Germline CDR1 reads SGHTA; CDR2 reads FQGTGA. Unmatched junction bases numbered 4, after V lost 1 base and J lost 3 bases. The CDR3 contains 17 residues. CDR3 sequence (DNA): TGTGCCAGCAGCTTAAGGAGACTAGCGGGAGACTACAATGAGCAGTTCTTC. It codes for CASSLRRLAGDYNEQFF.

The J gene is TRBJ2-3, the V gene TRBV12-3 or TRBV12-4, with unresolved D. Trimming stripped 2 bases from V and 0 bases from J, with 9 bases between. The CDR3 is 15 residues long. In DNA, the CDR3 is TGTGCCAGCAGTTTAAAGGCAGTGAGCACAGATACGCAGTATTTT. It codes for CASSLKAVSTDTQYF.